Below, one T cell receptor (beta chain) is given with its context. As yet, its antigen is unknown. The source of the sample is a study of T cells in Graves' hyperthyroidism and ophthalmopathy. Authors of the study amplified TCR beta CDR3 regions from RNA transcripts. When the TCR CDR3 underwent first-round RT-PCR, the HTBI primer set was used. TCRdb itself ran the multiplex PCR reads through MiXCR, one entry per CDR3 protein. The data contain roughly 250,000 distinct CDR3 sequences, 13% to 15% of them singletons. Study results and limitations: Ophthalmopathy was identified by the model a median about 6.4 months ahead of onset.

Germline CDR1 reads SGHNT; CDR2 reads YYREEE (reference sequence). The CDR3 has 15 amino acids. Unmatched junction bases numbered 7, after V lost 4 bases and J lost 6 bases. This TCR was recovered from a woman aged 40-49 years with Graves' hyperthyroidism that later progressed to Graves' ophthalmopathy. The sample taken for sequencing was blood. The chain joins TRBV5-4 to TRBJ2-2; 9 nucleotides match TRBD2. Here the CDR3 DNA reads TGTGCCAGCAGCGCGATAGCGGGAGAGGCCGGGGAGCTGTTTTTT. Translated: CASSAIAGEAGELFF.